The 14 T cell receptor beta chains given below trace back to one sample, sequenced in a study of T cells after posttransplantation cyclophosphamide. The data were produced by immunoSEQ multiplex PCR, yet TCRdb's version contains in-frame clones alone and is incomplete. The sample lists tens of thousands of clones; 70% to 90% were seen once. The material sequenced was PBMCs. These receptors were obtained from a man aged 25-40 years with a blood cancer, CMV-positive, and with a related stem cell donor.

The chain employs TRBV4-2 and TRBJ1-2; the D gene is possibly TRBD1 (6 bases). Germline V gene data show CDR1 as LGHNA and CDR2 as YNFKEQ. V was clipped by 3 bases and J by 4 bases, with 15 bases between them. The CDR3 spans 15 residues. The CDR3 sequence: CASSHTRGGGYGYTF. The CDR3 DNA is TGTGCCAGCAGCCATACCAGGGGCGGTGGCTATGGCTACACCTTC.

In this sample, this clone turned up once. V is TRBV5-1 and J is TRBJ2-2; 11 bases align to TRBD2. Germline loops: CDR1 SGHRS, CDR2 YFSETQ. This CDR3 has 16 residues. The V and J ends lost 3 bases and 5 bases, in that order; junction bases with no gene match: 6. This CDR3 reads CASSSHLAGGTGELFF. CDR3 nucleotide sequence: TGCGCCAGCAGCTCACATCTAGCGGGAGGAACCGGGGAGCTGTTTTTT.

The genes are TRBV7-2 and TRBJ1-1, with D possibly being TRBD1 (6 bases). The germline CDR1 and CDR2 sequences are SGHTA and FQGNSA. V was clipped by 5 bases and J by 3 bases, with 10 bases between them. The CDR3 runs to 13 residues. Written as DNA, the CDR3 is TGTGCCAGCAGCCCTCAGGGGTACACTGAAGCTTTCTTT. The encoded protein is CASSPQGYTEAFF.

This chain links TRBV7-8 with TRBJ2-7, with D possibly matching TRBD2 (6 bases). The CDR3 spans 12 residues. Germline V CDR1 and CDR2: SGHVS, FQNEAQ. V lost 3 bases and J lost 6, with 9 bases in between. The CDR3 is CASSLGGSEQYF. The CDR3 bases are TGTGCCAGCAGCTTGGGGGGTTCCGAGCAGTACTTC.

The chain is built from TRBV30 and TRBJ2-1; 10 bases line up with TRBD2. The CDR3 covers 14 residues. The germline gives CDR1 GTSNPN, CDR2 SVGIG (reference sequence). Losses at the gene ends were 4 bases for V and 1 base for J; bases not matched to a gene: 1. CDR3 protein: CAWTSGSSYNEQFF. The CDR3 DNA sequence: TGTGCCTGGACTAGCGGGAGTTCCTACAATGAGCAGTTCTTC.

This sequence joins TRBV9 and TRBJ2-7; 7 nucleotides align to TRBD2. This CDR3 comprises 15 residues. Germline values: CDR1 SGDLS, CDR2 YYNGEE. V lost 4 bases to trimming and J lost 6 bases; unmatched junction nucleotides: 13. The CDR3 is CASSLAGDAFGEQYF. Written as DNA, the CDR3 is TGTGCCAGCAGCTTGGCGGGAGACGCCTTTGGCGAGCAGTACTTC. Full variable domain (rest looked up from reference TRBV9 and TRBJ2-7): DSGVTQTPKHLITATGQRVTLRCSPRSGDLSVYWYQQSLDQGLQFLIQYYNGEERAKGNILERFSAQQFPDLHSELNLSSLELGDSALYFCASSLAGDAFGEQYFGPGTRLTVT.

The chain recombines TRBV15 with TRBJ2-2; 11 bases line up with TRBD2. The V gene's germline CDR1 is LNHNV and CDR2 YYDKDF (reference sequence). V shed 5 bases, J shed 8 bases, and the junction held 7 bases outside the gene matches. The CDR3 covers 15 residues. In nucleotides, the CDR3 is TGTGCCACCAGCCCCTTACTAGCGGGAGAAGGGGAGCTGTTTTTT. Residues: CATSPLLAGEGELFF. The full variable domain, with the rest looked up from reference TRBV15 and TRBJ2-2, is DAMVIQNPRYQVTQFGKPVTLSCSQTLNHNVMYWYQQKSSQAPKLLFHYYDKDFNNEADTPDNFQSRRPNTSFCFLDIRSPGLGDTAMYLCATSPLLAGEGELFFGEGSRLTVL.

This chain joins TRBV30 and TRBJ2-1; D may be TRBD1 (6 bases). V was shortened by 1 base and J by 9 bases, with 16 bases between the two germline ends. The germline V gene encodes CDR1 GTSNPN and CDR2 SVGIG (reference sequence). The CDR3 contains 14 residues. CDR3: CAWSGGLQTLEQFF. CDR3 bases: TGTGCCTGGAGTGGGGGGCTACAGACTCTTGAGCAGTTCTTC.

The genes are TRBV2 and TRBJ2-7, with 12 bases fitting TRBD1. CDR1 and CDR2 (germline): SNHLY, FYNNEI. J gave up 3 bases and V 8 bases, and 14 bases lay outside the gene matches. The CDR3 is 17 amino acids. In DNA form, the CDR3 reads TGTGCCAGCTTCAATTTGGGACAGGGGGCGAGAATCTACGAGCAGTACTTC. It codes for CASFNLGQGARIYEQYF.

The rearrangement uses TRBV6-1 and TRBJ2-1, with 10 bases aligning to TRBD2. The CDR3 consists of 15 residues. The germline CDR1 and CDR2 sequences are MNHNS and SASEGT. J was trimmed by 8 bases and V by 2 bases; bases with no gene match: 6. CDR3 region: CASSERLAGAHEQFF. The DNA for the CDR3 is TGTGCCAGCAGTGAAAGGCTAGCGGGAGCCCATGAGCAGTTCTTC.

The chain uses TRBV6-1 and TRBJ2-3, with 8 nucleotides matching TRBD2. V was pared by 3 bases and J by 0 bases, with 11 bases of the junction left unmatched. The V gene's germline CDR1 is MNHNS and CDR2 SASEGT. The length of the CDR3 is 18 residues. CDR3 nucleotide sequence: TGTGCCAGCAGTGATTACTTCGGCGGGGGGACTAGCACAGATACGCAGTATTTT. Translation gives CASSDYFGGGTSTDTQYF.

The V and J genes are TRBV5-8 and TRBJ2-5, with a weak D call TRBD1 (6 bases). Trimming pared 2 bases from V and 5 bases from J, leaving 19 bases between. Germline CDR1 SGHTS, CDR2 YDEGEE. The CDR3 totals 16 residues. The CDR3 here is CASSLARDTLVETQYF. The CDR3 DNA reads as TGTGCCAGCAGCTTAGCCCGGGACACACTCGTGGAGACCCAGTACTTC.

The chain has TRBV18 and TRBJ2-2; 8 bases align to TRBD1. This CDR3 is 14 amino acids long. CDR1 and CDR2 (germline): KGHSH, LQKENI. The ends lost 4 bases at V and 7 bases at J; junction bases unmatched: 5. The CDR3 DNA reads as TGTGCCAGCTCACTAAGGACAGGGTACGGGGAGCTGTTTTTT. This encodes CASSLRTGYGELFF.

Only one count was recorded for this clone. This sequence joins TRBV7-3 and TRBJ2-5; 8 nucleotides line up with TRBD2. The CDR3 has 13 residues. Germline V lookup: CDR1 SGHTA, CDR2 FQGTGA. Unmatched junction bases numbered 3, after V lost 4 bases and J lost 5 bases. Here the CDR3 reads CASSWTSFETQYF. DNA of the CDR3: TGTGCCAGCAGCTGGACTAGCTTTGAGACCCAGTACTTC.